A selection of T cell receptor beta chains follows, all from one sample in a study of blood T cell repertoires in COVID-19. Only in-frame clones appear in the TCRdb table, and some are missing; sequencing was by immunoSEQ multiplex PCR. The sample records 150,000 to 200,000 clones, about four fifths being singletons. Sequenced input: PBMCs or T cells enriched from blood (not recorded which). Receptor source: a man over 45 who had recovered from COVID-19. Both conserved end residues are part of each CDR3. The D gene is left open where the match is weak. The size of a clone is reported for some rows only, either as once, few or many, or as a class for expanded clones.

CDR3aa	CDR3nt	d_gene	v_gene	abundance	j_gene
CASSLEPGKIYGYTF	TGTGCCAGCAGCTTAGAGCCAGGGAAAATCTATGGCTACACCTTC	NA	TRBV7-2	NA	TRBJ1-2
CASSRQGAGKYTGELFF	TGTGCCAGCAGCAGACAGGGGGCGGGAAAATATACCGGGGAGCTGTTTTTT	TRBD1	TRBV11-2	NA	TRBJ2-2
CASSPGGETQYF	TGCGCCAGCAGCCCGGGTGGGGAGACCCAGTACTTC	NA	TRBV5-1	NA	TRBJ2-5
CASSWVGTRAETQYF	TGCGCCAGCAGCTGGGTGGGGACTAGGGCTGAGACCCAGTACTTC	TRBD2	TRBV5-1	NA	TRBJ2-5
CASSPTVKLYNEQFF	TGCGCCAGCAGCCCTACGGTAAAACTCTACAATGAGCAGTTCTTC	NA	TRBV5-1	NA	TRBJ2-1
CASSRDRGGGYTF	TGTGCCAGCAGCCGAGACAGGGGGGGAGGCTACACCTTC	TRBD1	TRBV2	NA	TRBJ1-2
CASSTSGSYGYTF	TGTGCCAGCAGCACCTCGGGGAGCTATGGCTACACCTTC	NA	TRBV9	NA	TRBJ1-2
CASSSQGGNQPQHF	TGTGCCAGCAGCTCACAAGGGGGCAATCAGCCCCAGCATTTT	NA	TRBV7-9	once	TRBJ1-5
CASSVTGEYGYTF	TGTGCCAGCAGTGTTACAGGGGAGTATGGCTACACCTTC	TRBD1	TRBV28	few	TRBJ1-2
CASSIDIRVLGQGNYGYTF	TGTGCCAGTAGTATAGATATCCGAGTGCTGGGACAGGGGAACTATGGCTACACCTTC	TRBD1	TRBV19	NA	TRBJ1-2
CASSIQGAKNIQYF	TGTGCCAGTAGTATACAGGGGGCCAAAAACATTCAGTACTTC	NA	TRBV19	NA	TRBJ2-4
CASSTSGQGRGGQYF	NA	NA	TRBV7-6	NA	TRBJ2-7
CASSQAGYDYEQYF	TGCGCCAGCAGCCAAGCAGGGTATGATTACGAGCAGTACTTC	NA	TRBV4-1	NA	TRBJ2-7
CASSYLREGDTEAFF	TGTGCCAGCAGTTATCTCCGGGAGGGGGACACTGAAGCTTTCTTT	NA	TRBV6-5	NA	TRBJ1-1
CASSSGLLMNTEAFF	TGTGCCAGCTCGTCAGGGTTGCTTATGAACACTGAAGCTTTCTTT	NA	TRBV18	NA	TRBJ1-1
CASSLMGRGTEAFF	TGTGCCAGCAGCCTTATGGGTAGGGGCACTGAAGCTTTCTTT	NA	TRBV27	once	TRBJ1-1
CASSRTTGQRYNSPLHF	TGCGCCAGCAGCCGAACGACAGGGCAGAGATACAATTCACCCCTCCACTTT	TRBD1	TRBV4-3	NA	TRBJ1-6
CASSPAGYTDTQYF	TGTGCCAGCTCACCAGCGGGGTACACAGATACGCAGTATTTT	NA	TRBV18	NA	TRBJ2-3
CASSLNGANEKLFF	TGCGCCAGCAGCTTGAACGGAGCTAATGAAAAACTGTTTTTT	NA	TRBV5-1	NA	TRBJ1-4
CASSLMGQRGGGTQYF	TGTGCCAGCAGCCTAATGGGGCAGCGGGGGGGCGGGACCCAGTACTTC	TRBD2	TRBV7-2	NA	TRBJ2-5
CASSLGLAGVTSYTDTQYF	TGTGCCAGCAGCTTGGGTCTAGCGGGGGTAACGAGTTACACAGATACGCAGTATTTT	TRBD2	TRBV5-6	many	TRBJ2-3
CSVPGTGGGDTQYF	TGCAGCGTTCCCGGGACAGGGGGGGGAGATACGCAGTATTTT	TRBD1	TRBV29-1	NA	TRBJ2-3
CASSQDGTRINYGYTF	TGTGCCAGCAGCCAAGATGGGACTCGGATTAATTATGGCTACACCTTC	NA	TRBV3-1/TRBV3-2	NA	TRBJ1-2
CAWSLTITDTQYF	TGTGCCTGGAGCCTGACAATCACAGATACGCAGTATTTT	NA	TRBV30	NA	TRBJ2-3
CASSFNRNPDGYTF	TGCGCCAGCAGCTTCAACAGGAATCCTGATGGCTACACCTTC	NA	TRBV5-1	NA	TRBJ1-2
CASRSQERGVNQPQHF	TGTGCCAGTAGAAGTCAGGAAAGGGGTGTTAATCAGCCCCAGCATTTT	NA	TRBV19	NA	TRBJ1-5
CASSLSFQGDYEQYF	TGCGCCAGCAGCTTGTCGTTTCAGGGGGACTACGAGCAGTACTTC	TRBD1	TRBV5-1	few	TRBJ2-7
CSVVPGMNTEAFF	TGCAGCGTTGTCCCAGGGATGAACACTGAAGCTTTCTTT	NA	TRBV29-1	NA	TRBJ1-1
CASSERDRGASGANVLTF	TGCGCCAGCAGTGAAAGAGACAGGGGGGCCTCTGGGGCCAACGTCCTGACTTTC	TRBD1	TRBV10-1	few	TRBJ2-6
CASTPPMEPNEKLFF	TGCGCCAGCACTCCACCCATGGAGCCTAATGAAAAACTGTTTTTT	NA	TRBV10-1	NA	TRBJ1-4
CASSPASGGAGQPQHF	TGTGCCAGCAGTCCCGCCTCAGGGGGCGCGGGTCAGCCCCAGCATTTT	TRBD1	TRBV27	NA	TRBJ1-5
CASSQIGQSLWNTF	TGCGCCAGCAGCCAAATTGGACAGAGCTTATGGAACACCTTC	NA	TRBV4-1	NA	TRBJ1-2
CASSLDGRTEAFF	TGTGCCAGCAGCTTAGACGGCAGGACTGAAGCTTTCTTT	NA	TRBV11-2	NA	TRBJ1-1
CASSHSRGTVEQYF	TGTGCCAGCAGCCACTCCCGGGGGACCGTGGAGCAGTACTTC	NA	TRBV5-5	few	TRBJ2-7
CATREGADGTEAFF	TGTGCCACCCGCGAGGGGGCGGACGGCACTGAAGCTTTCTTT	TRBD1	TRBV27	few	TRBJ1-1
CASSSDRYPSTDTQYF	TGTGCCAGCAGCTCAGACAGGTACCCTAGCACAGATACGCAGTATTTT	NA	TRBV7-2	NA	TRBJ2-3
CASAVGANVLTF	TGTGCCAGCGCGGTGGGGGCCAACGTCCTGACTTTC	NA	TRBV5-5	NA	TRBJ2-6
CASRAGTGSMGGYTF	TGTGCCAGCAGAGCTGGGACAGGGAGTATGGGGGGCTACACCTTC	TRBD1	TRBV6-5	NA	TRBJ1-2
CASSSKGGGIYNEQFF	TGTGCCAGCAGCTCCAAGGGCGGGGGGATTTACAATGAGCAGTTCTTC	TRBD2	TRBV3-1/TRBV3-2	NA	TRBJ2-1
CASSPGQTYSGANVLTF	TGCGCCAGCAGCCCGGGACAGACATACTCTGGGGCCAACGTCCTGACTTTC	TRBD1	TRBV5-1	NA	TRBJ2-6
CASSWTGQGGGELFF	TGTGCCAGCAGCTGGACGGGACAGGGAGGCGGGGAGCTGTTTTTT	TRBD1	TRBV5-5	once	TRBJ2-2
CAISEGAGAEETQYF	TGTGCCATCAGTGAGGGGGCGGGGGCCGAAGAGACCCAGTACTTC	NA	TRBV10-3	NA	TRBJ2-5
CASSLGRGYGYTF	TGTGCCAGCAGTTTGGGCAGGGGGTATGGCTACACCTTC	TRBD1	TRBV12-3/TRBV12-4	once	TRBJ1-2
CASSRTQIGGSGNTIYF	TGTGCCAGCAGCCGGACCCAAATCGGGGGAAGTGGAAACACCATATATTTT	NA	TRBV7-9	NA	TRBJ1-3